Sequencing of this T cell receptor (beta chain) was carried out in a study of Ad26.COV2.S vaccination and SARS-CoV-2 variants. Turning to the study itself: In the COV1001 trial, the donor was in the Ad26.COV2.S arm.

Measured with immunoSEQ multiplex PCR; TCRdb has only the in-frame clones, and not every one. The repertoire holds under 600,000 clones, with nearly 90% as singletons. Looked up from germline, CDR1 is SGHAT and CDR2 is FQNNGV. CDR3 length equals 17 residues. The junction had 6 bases not matched to a gene; V was cut back by 5 bases and J by 0 bases. Treatment: some 20 received Ad26.COV2.S at low or high dose, single or two shots; five or six received placebo; per-sample allocation not given. The study sampled participants on day 63 after the first vaccine or placebo injection. The donor was a Boston adult aged 18-55 years.

This clonotype originated in a person between 18 and 59 years old who received the Ad26.COV2.S COVID-19 vaccine or a placebo. The material sequenced was peripheral blood, taken in a trial of Ad26.COV2.S vaccine versus placebo. The chain is built from TRBV11-2 and TRBJ2-6, with 8 nucleotides matching TRBD1. As DNA, the CDR3 is TGTGCCAGCAGCCGGGGACAGGCCTACTCTGGGGCCAACGTCCTGACTTTC. Protein: CASSRGQAYSGANVLTF. The full variable domain, completed using reference TRBV11-2 and TRBJ2-6, is EAGVAQSPRYKIIEKRQSVAFWCNPISGHATLYWYQQILGQGPKLLIQFQNNGVVDDSQLPKDRFSAERLKGVDSTLKIQPAKLEDSAVYLCASSRGQAYSGANVLTFGAGSRLTVL.